This TCR beta chain comes out of a study of blood T cell repertoires in COVID-19. V lost 1 base to trimming and J lost 6 bases; unmatched junction nucleotides: 3. The germline V gene encodes CDR1 SGHTA and CDR2 FQGTGA. The CDR3 has 15 residues. Data came from immunoSEQ multiplex PCR; TCRdb stores just in-frame clones and leaves some out. The data hold fewer than 350,000 clones, with approximately 80% observed a single time. The sample was peripheral blood. This receptor was taken from a woman aged 55-70 years with active or convalescent COVID-19. The chain joins TRBV7-3 to TRBJ2-3, with 11 bases that match TRBD2. This chain's CDR3 is CASSLMASGGDTQYF. CDR3 in DNA: TGTGCCAGCAGCTTAATGGCTAGCGGGGGGGATACGCAGTATTTT.